This is a list of T cell receptor beta chains from one sample in a study of post-analysis software for immune sequencing data. TCRdb re-called the PCR reads with MiXCR, one entry per CDR3 protein. The repertoire holds hundreds of thousands of distinct CDR3 sequences, with roughly 45% as singletons. The specimen was blood. Every receptor here comes from a girl aged 10-17 years with multiple sclerosis. Each CDR3 is given with its conserved first and last residue. D genes are given only for firm matches. The size field is filled for only some rows; it gives once, few, many or a size class.

J | size | V | D | CDR3 | DNA
TRBJ2-3 | . | TRBV12-3/TRBV12-4 | . | CASTRSPDAQYF | TGTGCCAGCACCCGGAGCCCAGATGCGCAGTATTTT
TRBJ1-5 | . | TRBV20-1 | . | CSARAGGQPQHF | TGCAGTGCTAGGGCAGGTGGACAGCCCCAGCATTTT
TRBJ2-3 | . | TRBV29-1 | . | CSVDPPDSTDTQYF | TGCAGCGTTGATCCCCCAGATAGCACAGATACGCAGTATTTT
TRBJ2-6 | . | TRBV7-2 | . | CASNLDSGANVLTF | TGTGCCAGCAACTTGGACTCTGGGGCCAACGTCCTGACTTTC
TRBJ2-3 | few | TRBV20-1 | . | CSASLGDTQYF | TGCAGTGCATCCTTGGGGGATACGCAGTATTTT
TRBJ2-7 | . | TRBV6-4 | . | CASSLGPFYEQYF | TGTGCCAGCAGCCTTGGACCCTTCTACGAGCAGTACTTC
TRBJ1-1 | . | TRBV10-3 | . | CAISETGKPEAFF | TGTGCCATCAGCGAAACCGGGAAACCAGAAGCTTTCTTT
TRBJ2-1 | few | TRBV11-2 | TRBD1 | CASTPGQGQGYNEQFF | TGTGCCAGCACCCCGGGGCAGGGACAGGGCTACAATGAGCAGTTCTTC
TRBJ2-7 | few | TRBV29-1 | . | CSVEGGYEQYF | TGCAGCGTTGAAGGGGGCTACGAGCAGTACTTC
TRBJ2-4 | . | TRBV20-1 | TRBD2 | CSAILPGLAGSDIQYF | TGCAGTGCTATCTTACCGGGACTAGCGGGATCGGACATTCAGTACTTC
TRBJ2-5 | . | TRBV10-3 | TRBD1 | CAIKRGQGGSGEQYF | TGTGCCATCAAAAGGGGACAGGGGGGCAGTGGGGAGCAGTACTTC
TRBJ2-3 | . | TRBV9 | . | CASSVLQETRRNTDTQYF | TGTGCCAGCAGCGTACTCCAGGAGACGAGACGGAACACAGATACGCAGTATTTT
TRBJ2-2 | . | TRBV24-1 | . | CATRSGNTGELFF | TGTGCCACCAGATCTGGGAACACCGGGGAGCTGTTTTTT
TRBJ1-5 | . | TRBV19 | . | CASSIVNQPQHF | TGTGCCAGTAGTATAGTGAATCAGCCCCAGCATTTT
TRBJ2-2 | . | TRBV5-1 | . | CASSVTGELFF | TGCGCCAGCAGCGTGACCGGGGAGCTGTTTTTT
TRBJ1-2 | . | TRBV20-1 | . | CSSFGGLNYGYTF | TGCAGTTCGTTCGGGGGGCTGAACTATGGCTACACCTTC
TRBJ2-7 | . | TRBV27 | TRBD1 | CASSLSGTGFYEQYF | TGTGCCAGCAGTTTATCTGGGACAGGGTTTTACGAGCAGTACTTC
TRBJ2-7 | . | TRBV28 | . | CASSLPGLVAEQYF | TGTGCCAGCAGTCTCCCGGGACTCGTGGCCGAGCAGTACTTC
TRBJ2-2 | few | TRBV12-3/TRBV12-4 | . | CASSLQGRTGELFF | TGTGCCAGCAGTTTACAGGGGCGCACCGGGGAGCTGTTTTTT
TRBJ2-1 | . | TRBV24-1 | . | CATARNYNEQLF | TGTGCCACCGCCCGGAACTACAATGAGCAGCTCTTC
TRBJ1-1 | . | TRBV28 | . | CASRAGRDTEAFF | TGTGCCAGCAGGGCAGGGAGGGACACTGAAGCTTTCTTT
TRBJ2-1 | . | TRBV5-1 | . | CASRGVYNEQFF | TGCGCCAGCAGGGGGGTCTACAATGAGCAGTTCTTC
TRBJ1-1 | . | TRBV12-5 | . | CASGSGGPEAFF | TGTGCTAGTGGTTCCGGCGGGCCTGAAGCTTTCTTT
TRBJ1-4 | . | TRBV7-2 | TRBD1 | CASSLVGDSFAELFF | TGTGCCAGCAGCTTAGTTGGGGACAGCTTCGCAGAACTGTTTTTT
TRBJ2-7 | . | TRBV11-2 | . | CASSLNARAVLHEQYF | TGTGCCAGCAGCTTAAATGCCCGGGCGGTCTTACACGAGCAGTACTTC
TRBJ2-7 | few | TRBV29-1 | . | CSVRRRVHEQYF | TGCAGCGTGCGCCGCAGGGTCCACGAGCAGTACTTC